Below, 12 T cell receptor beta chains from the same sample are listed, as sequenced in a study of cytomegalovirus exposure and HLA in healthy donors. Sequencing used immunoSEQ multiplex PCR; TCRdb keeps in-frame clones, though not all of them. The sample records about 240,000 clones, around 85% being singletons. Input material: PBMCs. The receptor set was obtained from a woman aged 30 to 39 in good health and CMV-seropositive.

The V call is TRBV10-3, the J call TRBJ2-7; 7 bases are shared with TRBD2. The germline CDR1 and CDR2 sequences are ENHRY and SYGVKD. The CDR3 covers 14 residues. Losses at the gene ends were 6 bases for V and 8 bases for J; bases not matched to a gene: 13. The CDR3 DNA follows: TGTGCCATCAGCAGCGGGGAAGCCCGTATGAAGCAGTACTTC. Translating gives CAISSGEARMKQYF.

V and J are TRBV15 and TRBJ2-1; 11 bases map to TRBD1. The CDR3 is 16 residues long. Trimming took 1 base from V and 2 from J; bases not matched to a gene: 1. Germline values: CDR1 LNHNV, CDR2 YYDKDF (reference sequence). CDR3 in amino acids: CATSRADRGPYNEQFF. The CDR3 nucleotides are TGTGCCACCAGCAGAGCGGACAGGGGGCCCTACAATGAGCAGTTCTTC.

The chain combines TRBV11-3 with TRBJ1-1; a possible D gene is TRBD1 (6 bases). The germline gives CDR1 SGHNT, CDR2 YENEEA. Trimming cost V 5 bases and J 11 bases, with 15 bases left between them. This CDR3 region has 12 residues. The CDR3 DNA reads TGTGCCAGCAGCCAACTACAGGGATTTGCTTTCTTT. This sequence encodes CASSQLQGFAFF.

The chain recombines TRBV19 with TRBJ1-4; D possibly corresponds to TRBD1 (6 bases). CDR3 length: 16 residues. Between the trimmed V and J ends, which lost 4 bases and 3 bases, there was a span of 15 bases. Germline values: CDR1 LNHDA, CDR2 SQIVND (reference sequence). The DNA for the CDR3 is TGTGCCAGTAGTACAACCCTGACAGGTGCTAATGAAAAACTGTTTTTT. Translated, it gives CASSTTLTGANEKLFF.

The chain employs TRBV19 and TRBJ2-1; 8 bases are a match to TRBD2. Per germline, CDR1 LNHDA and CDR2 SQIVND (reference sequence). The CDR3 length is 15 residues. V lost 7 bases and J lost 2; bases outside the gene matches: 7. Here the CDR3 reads CASTPRGAAYNEQFF. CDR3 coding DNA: TGTGCCAGTACCCCGCGGGGGGCTGCCTACAATGAGCAGTTCTTC.

This chain's CDR3 is CASSEGAGAYEQYF. CDR3 sequence (DNA): TGCGCCAGCAGTGAGGGGGCAGGGGCCTACGAGCAGTACTTC. The chain couples TRBV10-1 to TRBJ2-7; TRBD1 might be the D (6 bases). The CDR3 totals 14 residues. Germline lookup yields CDR1 WNHNN and CDR2 SYGVQD (reference sequence). The V end was cut by 2 bases, the J end by 2 bases, with 10 bases between.

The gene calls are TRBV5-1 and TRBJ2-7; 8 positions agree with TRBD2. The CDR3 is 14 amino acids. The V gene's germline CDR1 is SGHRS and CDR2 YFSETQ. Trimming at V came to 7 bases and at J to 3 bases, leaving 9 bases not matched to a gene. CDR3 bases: TGCGCCAGCTATACCGGGACTAGAGACTACGAGCAGTACTTC. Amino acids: CASYTGTRDYEQYF. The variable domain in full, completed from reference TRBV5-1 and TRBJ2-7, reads KAGVTQTPRYLIKTRGQQVTLSCSPISGHRSVSWYQQTPGQGLQFLFEYFSETQRNKGNFPGRFSGRQFSNSRSEMNVSTLELGDSALYLCASYTGTRDYEQYFGPGTRLTVT.

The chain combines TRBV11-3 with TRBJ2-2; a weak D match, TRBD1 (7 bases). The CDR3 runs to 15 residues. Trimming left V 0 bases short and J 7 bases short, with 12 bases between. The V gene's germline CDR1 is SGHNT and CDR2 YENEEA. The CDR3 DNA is TGTGCCAGCAGCTTAGACTACAGGGGAGGCGGGGAGCTGTTTTTT. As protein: CASSLDYRGGGELFF.

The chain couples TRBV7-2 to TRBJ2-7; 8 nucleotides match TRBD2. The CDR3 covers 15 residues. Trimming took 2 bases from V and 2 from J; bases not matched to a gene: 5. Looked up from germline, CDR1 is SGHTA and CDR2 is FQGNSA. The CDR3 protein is CASSLSSGPTYEQYF. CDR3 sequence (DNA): TGTGCCAGCAGCTTATCTAGCGGGCCAACCTACGAGCAGTACTTC.

The CDR3 loop reads CASSERLAAGYEQYF. The CDR3 nucleotides are TGCGCCAGCAGCGAGCGACTAGCGGCGGGCTACGAGCAGTACTTC. This chain links TRBV4-1 with TRBJ2-7, with 9 bases that match TRBD2. This CDR3 has 15 amino acids. Germline assignment: CDR1 MGHRA and CDR2 YSYEKL. The trim removed 5 bases at V and 3 bases at J, leaving 8 bases unmatched.

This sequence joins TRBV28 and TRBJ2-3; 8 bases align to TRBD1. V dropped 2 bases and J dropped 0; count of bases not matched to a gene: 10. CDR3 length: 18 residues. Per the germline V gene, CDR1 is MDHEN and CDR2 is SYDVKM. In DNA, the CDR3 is TGTGCCAGCAGTTTACTACAGGGGGAGAGGGATAGCACAGATACGCAGTATTTT. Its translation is CASSLLQGERDSTDTQYF.

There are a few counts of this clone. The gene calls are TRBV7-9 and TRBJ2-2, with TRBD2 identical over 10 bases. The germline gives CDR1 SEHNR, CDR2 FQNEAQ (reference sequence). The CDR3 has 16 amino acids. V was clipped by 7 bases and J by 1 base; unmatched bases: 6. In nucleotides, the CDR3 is TGTGCCAGCAACCCCATAGCGGGAGGGAACACCGGGGAGCTGTTTTTT. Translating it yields CASNPIAGGNTGELFF.